The rows below give T cell receptor beta chains drawn from one sample of a study of identical twins. From the 5' RACE reads, TCRdb called clonotypes with MiXCR, one entry per CDR3 protein. The sample has 420,000 or so distinct CDR3 sequences; 18% are singletons. The material sequenced was naive T cells sorted from blood. Every receptor here comes from a man aged 50-60 years in good health. Both conserved end residues are part of each CDR3. A D gene is named only where the DNA matches it firmly. Expanded clones are given a class, and other clones once, few, many or no size at all.

clone_size,v_call,j_call,d_call,cdr3_nt,cdr3_aa
few,TRBV4-3,TRBJ1-4,TRBD1,TGCGCCAGCAGCCAGGGGACAGCTCCTAATGAAAAACTGTTTTTT,CASSQGTAPNEKLFF
few,TRBV6-2/TRBV6-3,TRBJ2-7,TRBD1,TGTGCCAGCAGTTACCCGGGACAGGGGGCTGGCGAGCAGTACTTC,CASSYPGQGAGEQYF
few,TRBV24-1,TRBJ2-5,TRBD1,TGTGCCACCAGTGATCCAGGGGGCCCAGAGACCCAGTACTTC,CATSDPGGPETQYF
.,TRBV4-3,TRBJ2-1,.,TGCGCCAGCAGCCAAGAGGGCGCCAGCGGCCACTACAATGAGCAGTTCTTC,CASSQEGASGHYNEQFF
.,TRBV29-1,TRBJ1-2,.,TGCAGCGTTGAAGATCGACAACAAGGGTATTCTGGCTACACCTTC,CSVEDRQQGYSGYTF
many,TRBV5-1,TRBJ2-1,TRBD2,TGCGCCAGCAGCTTGTCAAGCGGGAGGTTGCATGAGCAGTTCTTC,CASSLSSGRLHEQFF
many,TRBV29-1,TRBJ2-7,.,TGCAGCGTTGAGGGCGGGTCCGCCTACGAGCAGTACTTC,CSVEGGSAYEQYF
.,TRBV19,TRBJ2-7,TRBD2,TGTGCCAGTAGTAAGTCTAGCGGGAGTGGAGGATACGAGCAGTACTTC,CASSKSSGSGGYEQYF
.,TRBV15,TRBJ2-3,TRBD2,TGTGCCACCAGCAGCGGCATAGCGGGAGTTTGGGATACGCAGTATTTT,CATSSGIAGVWDTQYF
.,TRBV5-1,TRBJ1-6,.,TGCGCCAGCAGCTTGGCAGGACCAGGCCAATTACATTCACCCCTCCACTTT,CASSLAGPGQLHSPLHF
few,TRBV10-3,TRBJ1-1,.,TGTGCCATCAGTGAGGTGACGACTGAAGCTTTCTTT,CAISEVTTEAFF
.,TRBV5-1,TRBJ2-3,.,TGCGCCAGCAGCTCTCAGACCCCAGATACGCAGTATTTT,CASSSQTPDTQYF
few,TRBV4-3,TRBJ2-2,TRBD1,TGCGCCAGCAGCCACCCGACAGGGGAGGTGGACACCGGGGAGCTGTTTTTT,CASSHPTGEVDTGELFF
.,TRBV20-1,TRBJ2-3,TRBD1,TGCAGTGCTAGAGATGGGACAGGGAGTGCAGATACGCAGTATTTT,CSARDGTGSADTQYF
many,TRBV12-3/TRBV12-4,TRBJ2-7,.,TGTGCCAGCAGTTTCACCTCGCACGGAGCCTACGAGCAGTACTTC,CASSFTSHGAYEQYF
.,TRBV20-1,TRBJ2-3,TRBD2,TGCAGTGCTAGTGCCCCAGCGGGGGCGAGCACAGATACGCAGTATTTT,CSASAPAGASTDTQYF
once,TRBV20-1,TRBJ2-6,.,TGCAGTGCTAGCCCCTTAGGGGTCGGGGCCAACGTCCTGACTTTC,CSASPLGVGANVLTF
few,TRBV20-1,TRBJ2-3,.,TGCAGTGCCAATCCGACCTCAACAGATACGCAGTATTTT,CSANPTSTDTQYF
many,TRBV20-1,TRBJ2-1,TRBD2,TGCAGTGCTAGAGATATCGGGGGGGGAAACTACAATGAGCAGTTCTTC,CSARDIGGGNYNEQFF
many,TRBV5-1,TRBJ2-3,.,TGCGCCAGCAGCAACGCAGGTGGTACGCAGTATTTT,CASSNAGGTQYF
few,TRBV4-2,TRBJ2-2,.,TGTGCCAGCAGCCAAGATCAGGCCAGGGATTTGCCCGGGGAGCTGTTTTTT,CASSQDQARDLPGELFF
.,TRBV20-1,TRBJ1-1,TRBD1,TGCAGTGCTCTAGATAGGGGACAGGGAGCTTTCTTT,CSALDRGQGAFF
many,TRBV13,TRBJ2-1,TRBD1,TGTGCCAGCAGCCCGGACAGGGGCTACAATGAGCAGTTCTTC,CASSPDRGYNEQFF
many,TRBV10-3,TRBJ1-1,.,TGTGCCATCAGTGAATGGGAAAGGAACACTGAAGCTTTCTTT,CAISEWERNTEAFF
few,TRBV7-2,TRBJ2-7,TRBD1,TGTGCCAGCAGCTTAGTCGTGGGGACAGGGGGCTACGAGCAGTACTTC,CASSLVVGTGGYEQYF
.,TRBV18,TRBJ1-1,.,TGTGCCAGCTCACCTGACACCTTGAACACTGAAGCTTTCTTT,CASSPDTLNTEAFF
.,TRBV20-1,TRBJ2-7,.,TGCAGTGCTAGGGCTAGTACCCCCTACGAGCAGTACTTC,CSARASTPYEQYF
many,TRBV27,TRBJ2-4,.,TGTGCCAGCAGGGGTTGGGGAGAGTTAAACATTCAGTACTTC,CASRGWGELNIQYF